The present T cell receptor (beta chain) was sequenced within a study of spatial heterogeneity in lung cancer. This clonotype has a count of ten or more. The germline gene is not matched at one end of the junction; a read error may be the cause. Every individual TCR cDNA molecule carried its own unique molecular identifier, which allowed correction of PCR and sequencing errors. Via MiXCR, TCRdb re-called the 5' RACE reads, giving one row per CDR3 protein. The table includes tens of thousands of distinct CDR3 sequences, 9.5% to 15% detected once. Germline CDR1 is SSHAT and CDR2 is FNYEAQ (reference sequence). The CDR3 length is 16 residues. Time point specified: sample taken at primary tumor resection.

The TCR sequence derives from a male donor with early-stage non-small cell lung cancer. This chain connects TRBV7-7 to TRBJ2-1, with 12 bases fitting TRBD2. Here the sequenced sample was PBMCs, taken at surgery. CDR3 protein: CASSLGASGGAGEQFF. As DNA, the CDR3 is TGTGCTAGCAGCTTGGGAGCTAGCGGGGGGGCCGGAGAGCAGTTCTTC.